Presented here are 7 T cell receptor beta chains from one specimen sequenced in a study of OX40 agonist ivuxolimab in advanced cancers. Profiled with immunoSEQ multiplex PCR; TCRdb holds only in-frame clones, not every one. The table has some 19,000 clones, 60% to 85% seen once. Material: CD4+ or CD8+ T cells sorted from blood, obtained in a trial of the OX40 agonist ivuxolimab. The receptors shown here come from an adult with an advanced solid tumor such as melanoma, head and neck, liver or kidney cancer.

The chain recombines TRBV4-3 with TRBJ1-6; no reliable D call. Germline V gene data show CDR1 as LGHNA and CDR2 as YSLEER. V was trimmed by 7 bases and J by 7 bases, leaving 5 bases between them. The CDR3 loop spans 11 amino acids. CDR3 DNA sequence: TGCGCCAGCAATCACAATTCACCCCTCCACTTT. Amino acid sequence: CASNHNSPLHF.

This chain joins TRBV6-1 and TRBJ1-2; D gene uncertain. This CDR3 has 13 residues. The germline gives CDR1 MNHNS, CDR2 SASEGT. The V gene lost 2 bases and the J gene lost 5 bases, with 9 bases spanning the gap. CDR3: CASSESRTYGYTF. CDR3 bases: TGTGCCAGCAGTGAAAGTCGGACTTATGGCTACACCTTC.

The chain carries TRBV30 and TRBJ1-2; no reliable D call. Germline CDR1 is GTSNPN and CDR2 is SVGIG (reference sequence). The CDR3 length is 14 residues. The V end was cut by 2 bases, the J end by 6 bases, with 16 bases between. The CDR3 sequence: CAWSPWVPGDGYTF. The CDR3 DNA sequence: TGTGCCTGGAGTCCTTGGGTCCCGGGCGATGGCTACACCTTC.

In its sample, this clone was seen once. The rearrangement uses TRBV4-3 and TRBJ2-3; the D is unclear. From germline, CDR1 is LGHNA and CDR2 YSLEER. The CDR3 has 18 residues. V was shortened by 0 bases and J by 2 bases, with 18 bases between the two germline ends. CDR3 region: CASSQDSLGPPPTDTQYF. In DNA form, the CDR3 reads TGCGCCAGCAGCCAAGATTCCTTAGGACCGCCGCCCACAGATACGCAGTATTTT.

This chain connects TRBV11-3 to TRBJ2-7; 8 nucleotides line up with TRBD2. CDR3 length: 14 amino acids. The V gene end was trimmed by 1 base and the J gene end by 6 bases; junction bases not matched to a gene: 5. In germline, CDR1 is SGHNT, CDR2 YENEEA. CDR3 sequence (DNA): TGTGCCAGCAGCTTAGTCGGGGGGGCGGGCGAGCAGTACTTC. Protein product: CASSLVGGAGEQYF.

V is TRBV18 and J is TRBJ1-1, with 8 bases fitting TRBD1. Losses at the gene ends were 3 bases for V and 0 bases for J; bases not matched to a gene: 3. CDR1 and CDR2 (germline): KGHSH, LQKENI. This CDR3 comprises 15 residues. The DNA of the CDR3 is TGTGCCAGCTCACCGACGGGACAGGTGAACACTGAAGCTTTCTTT. Translation: CASSPTGQVNTEAFF.

This clone has more than one count but fewer than ten. At the DNA level, this CDR3 is encoded by other sequences in the same sample as well. This rearrangement joins TRBV5-1 to TRBJ1-5; 9 nucleotides align to TRBD1. This CDR3 has 15 amino acids. V trimming: 2 bases; J trimming: 2 bases; junction bases outside the gene matches: 2. Looked up from germline, CDR1 is SGHRS and CDR2 is YFSETQ. The CDR3 region is CASSLTGGGNQPQHF. The CDR3 DNA reads TGCGCCAGCAGCTTAACAGGGGGCGGCAATCAGCCCCAGCATTTT.